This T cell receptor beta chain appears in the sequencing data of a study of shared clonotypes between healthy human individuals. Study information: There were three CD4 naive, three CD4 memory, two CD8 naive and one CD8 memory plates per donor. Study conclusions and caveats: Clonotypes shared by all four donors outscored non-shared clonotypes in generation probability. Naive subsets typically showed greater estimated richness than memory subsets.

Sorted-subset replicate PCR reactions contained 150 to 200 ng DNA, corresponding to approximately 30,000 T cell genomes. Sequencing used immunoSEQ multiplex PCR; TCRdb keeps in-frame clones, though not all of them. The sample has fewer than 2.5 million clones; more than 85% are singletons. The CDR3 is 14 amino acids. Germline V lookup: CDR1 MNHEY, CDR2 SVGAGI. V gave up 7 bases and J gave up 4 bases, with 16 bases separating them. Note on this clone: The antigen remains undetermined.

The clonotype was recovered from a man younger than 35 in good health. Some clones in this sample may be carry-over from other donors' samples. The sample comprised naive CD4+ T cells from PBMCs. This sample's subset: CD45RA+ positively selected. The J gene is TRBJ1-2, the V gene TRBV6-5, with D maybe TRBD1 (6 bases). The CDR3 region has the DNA TGTGCCAGCACTACCAGGGGCATCTTCTATGGCTACACCTTC. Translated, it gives CASTTRGIFYGYTF.